This TCR beta chain was identified in a study of T-cell reconstitution after alpha-beta-depleted transplantation in children. Notes on the study in general: The origin of high day-60 TCRbeta diversity in some patients lay in surviving recipient T cells and thymic progenitors. The authors attributed T-cell counts and diversity one year after transplant mostly to newly produced T cells. Reported findings indicate that, about two months after transplant, alpha-beta T cells came from several hundred expanded clones, which were derived from non-depleted graft cells.

This clonotype was counted a few times. Its antigen is unknown. TCRbeta library preparation incorporated unique molecular identifiers. A single record per CDR3 protein comes from TCRdb applying MiXCR to the PCR reads. The sample contains 800,000 to 1,000,000 distinct CDR3 sequences, under 30% of which appear only once. Germline CDR1 reads SSHAT; CDR2 reads FNYEAQ (reference sequence). CDR3 size: 15 residues. J gave up 5 bases and V 6 bases, and 12 bases lay outside the gene matches. Material: PBMCs, mostly from graft donor cells, obtained 360 days after TCRalphabeta/CD19-depleted stem cell transplant. The chain links TRBV7-7 to TRBJ2-5; 7 bases are shared with TRBD1. The TCR comes from a boy in the first two years of life who had a stem cell transplant for SCID, so the T cells may come from the graft donor. As DNA, the CDR3 is TGTGCCAGCAGTTCCACAGGGGCCCCTCCGGAGACCCAGTACTTC. Protein product: CASSSTGAPPETQYF.